What follows describes a single TCR beta chain. Its antigen is unknown. These data belong to a study of cytomegalovirus exposure and HLA in healthy donors. The CDR3 is 14 amino acids. V was pared by 5 bases and J by 8 bases, with 10 bases of the junction left unmatched. Germline CDR1 reads MNHEY; CDR2 reads SMNVEV (reference sequence). Overall study findings and caveats: Most TCRs appeared rarely, but some public TCRs recurred in many donors. An analysis was carried out at a later point. It showed that HLA-associated TCR beta chains were more clonally expanded than equally common non-associated chains.

PCR involved 60 Vbeta and 13 Jbeta primers. Clones were read by immunoSEQ multiplex PCR, and TCRdb kept only the in-frame ones, dropping some. The table lists roughly 100,000 clones, about 15% of them singletons, with more than 0.8% in the top ten. These donors, healthy bone marrow donors, were studied. The TCR was taken from a female donor in good health and CMV-seronegative. Sequencing input: PBMCs. The chain employs TRBV27 and TRBJ1-2; 8 bases are a match to TRBD1. CDR3 sequence: CASSRGQGANGYTF. CDR3 in DNA: TGTGCCAGCAGTCGTGGCCAGGGGGCGAACGGCTACACCTTC.